This T cell receptor (beta chain) was recorded in a study of T cell changes during pregnancy in multiple sclerosis. Assay used: immunoSEQ multiplex PCR; TCRdb lists only in-frame clones, some missing. The sample records 35,000 to 45,000 clones, 92% being singletons. Trimming left V 0 bases short and J 4 bases short, with 13 bases between. Per the germline V gene, CDR1 is SGHRS and CDR2 is YFSETQ. CDR3 length equals 15 residues. The chain employs TRBV5-1 and TRBJ1-2, with D possibly being TRBD1 (6 bases). The clonotype originates from a female donor with multiple sclerosis, enrolled in a pregnancy study. This sample comprised CD8+ T cells from peripheral blood mononuclear cells, obtained in the first trimester of pregnancy. As DNA, the CDR3 is TGCGCCAGCAGCTTGGAAGGGGGGGGTGGCTATGGCTACACCTTC. Translation gives CASSLEGGGGYGYTF.